This T cell receptor beta chain was captured in a study of shared clonotypes between healthy human individuals. TCRdb's table, derived via immunoSEQ multiplex PCR, lists solely in-frame clones and lacks some. Of 1,500,000 or so clones in the sample, around 97% were seen once. The sample holds one count of this clone. The specimen was naive CD4+ T cells sorted from blood. Regarding subset: CD45RA+ positively selected. This sequence originates from a young man in good health.

This CDR3 reads CASRGGLDEPEQYF. Written as DNA, the CDR3 is TGCGCCAGCAGGGGGGGACTAGACGAACCCGAGCAGTACTTC. The V and J genes are TRBV5-1 and TRBJ2-7; 8 nucleotides align to TRBD2. V gave up 5 bases and J gave up 6 bases; unmatched junction bases: 10. CDR1 is SGHRS, CDR2 YFSETQ, per germline. This CDR3 has 14 residues.